This T cell receptor beta chain comes out of a study of blood T cell repertoires in COVID-19. Study-level background: COVID-19 samples collected from the United States, Italy and Spain covered acute and convalescent phases. Sample material is recorded as cDNA or gDNA derived from T cells, B-cell-depleted T cells, or PBMCs.

V dropped 0 bases and J dropped 11 bases, with 6 bases sitting between them. Germline assignment: CDR1 KGHDR and CDR2 SFDVKD. CDR3 length: 11 residues. This study enrolled people aged 18 to 89 from approximately 25 US geographic areas. Symptom resolution, clearance, or two negative PCRs marked donors in Cohort 3 as recovered. The method was immunoSEQ multiplex PCR; TCRdb's version includes in-frame clones alone and lacks a portion of them. The sample comprises fewer than 400,000 clones, 80% to 90% of which are singletons, and about 4.7% rests with the top ten. Sequenced: PBMCs or T cells enriched from blood (not recorded which). The rearrangement joins TRBV24-1 to TRBJ1-1; D is ambiguous. This clonotype was obtained from a young man who had recovered from COVID-19. CDR3 protein: CATSDLSSAFF. CDR3 coding DNA: TGTGCCACCAGTGATTTGTCCTCGGCTTTCTTT.